These 2 T cell receptor beta chains were sequenced from one sample in a study of response to subunit inactivated influenza vaccine. TCRdb reanalysed the RT-PCR reads using MiXCR and keeps one entry per CDR3 protein. The data hold hundreds of thousands of distinct CDR3 sequences, with 14% observed a single time. The sequences come from PBMCs from blood, collected 14 days before vaccination. The receptors originated from a middle-aged man who received an inactivated influenza vaccine.

The chain has TRBV20-1 and TRBJ2-7, with D possibly matching TRBD1 (6 bases). This CDR3 has 12 amino acids. Germline assignment: CDR1 DFQATT and CDR2 SNEGSKA (reference sequence). Trimming cost V 6 bases and J 3 bases, with 12 bases left between them. The CDR3 loop reads CSARGRDYEQYF. CDR3 DNA: TGCAGTGCCAGGGGTAGGGACTACGAGCAGTACTTC.

This clonotype was detected many times. The V and J genes are TRBV28 and TRBJ1-2; D unclear. CDR3 length equals 12 residues. V lost 4 bases to trimming and J lost 8 bases, with 11 bases between them. CDR1 is MDHEN, CDR2 SYDVKM, per germline. CDR3 nucleotides: TGTGCCAGCAGTTCGTTATCCGTCGGCTACACCTTC. It yields the protein CASSSLSVGYTF.